This T cell receptor beta chain was recovered during a study of control samples from healthy donors and cancer patients. Produced via immunoSEQ multiplex PCR; TCRdb's table is partial and in-frame only. Of approximately 120,000 clones in the sample, around nine tenths were seen once. Germline CDR1 and CDR2: SGDLS and YYNGEE. This CDR3 spans 14 amino acids. V was cut by 3 bases and J by 0 bases, with 9 bases left in between. This chain connects TRBV9 to TRBJ1-1; no reliable D call. This sequence originates from a woman in her fifties or sixties in good health. The source material was blood. CDR3 DNA: TGTGCCAGCAGCGCCCGGGCGGTGAACACTGAAGCTTTCTTT. It translates to CASSARAVNTEAFF. Using reference TRBV9 and TRBJ1-1 for the parts outside the CDR3, the full variable domain is DSGVTQTPKHLITATGQRVTLRCSPRSGDLSVYWYQQSLDQGLQFLIQYYNGEERAKGNILERFSAQQFPDLHSELNLSSLELGDSALYFCASSARAVNTEAFFGQGTRLTVV.